Listed below are T cell receptor beta chains from one sample, sequenced in a study of cytomegalovirus exposure and HLA in healthy donors. Profiled with immunoSEQ multiplex PCR; TCRdb holds only in-frame clones, not every one. Found here are tens of thousands of clones, roughly 77% of them singletons; the top ten hold roughly 2.2%. The material sequenced was PBMCs. These receptors were taken from a man in his forties in good health and CMV-seronegative. Each CDR3 is given with its conserved first and last residue. Each record gives: V gene, clone size, D gene, J gene, CDR3 DNA, CDR3 protein. The D gene is left open where the match is weak. Where a row states a size, it is once, few, many or the class of an expanded clone; other rows omit it.

v_gene: TRBV13
abundance: .
d_gene: TRBD2
j_gene: TRBJ2-7
CDR3nt: TGTGCCAGCGGGGGGAGGGCCGGTCCAAGACCCTACGAGCAGTACTTC
CDR3aa: CASGGRAGPRPYEQYF

v_gene: TRBV19
abundance: .
d_gene: .
j_gene: TRBJ1-1
CDR3nt: TGTGCCAGTAGTACACAGTTACCGAACACTGAAGCTTTCTTT
CDR3aa: CASSTQLPNTEAFF

v_gene: TRBV2
abundance: once
d_gene: TRBD1
j_gene: TRBJ2-5
CDR3nt: TGTGCCAGCAGTGAATCAGGGGGTGGCGGGACCCAGTACTTC
CDR3aa: CASSESGGGGTQYF

v_gene: TRBV5-6
abundance: many
d_gene: .
j_gene: TRBJ2-7
CDR3nt: TGTGCCAGCAGCTTGAGGGGGAACTACGAGCAGTACTTC
CDR3aa: CASSLRGNYEQYF

v_gene: TRBV5-4
abundance: .
d_gene: TRBD2
j_gene: TRBJ2-7
CDR3nt: TGTGCCAGCAGCTTGGGACTAGCGGGAGGGGGGTACGAGCAGTACTTC
CDR3aa: CASSLGLAGGGYEQYF

v_gene: TRBV6-5
abundance: once
d_gene: TRBD2
j_gene: TRBJ2-7
CDR3nt: TGTGCCAGCAGGATGGAGCGGGAATCCTCCTACGAGCAGTACTTC
CDR3aa: CASRMERESSYEQYF

v_gene: TRBV6-1
abundance: .
d_gene: .
j_gene: TRBJ1-1
CDR3nt: TGTGCCAGCTATAACAGGGACACTGAAGCTTTCTTT
CDR3aa: CASYNRDTEAFF

v_gene: TRBV5-6
abundance: .
d_gene: TRBD2
j_gene: TRBJ2-5
CDR3nt: TGTGCCAGCAGCTTAGTACTAGCGGGAGGAGAGGCCCAGTACTTC
CDR3aa: CASSLVLAGGEAQYF

v_gene: TRBV28
abundance: .
d_gene: .
j_gene: TRBJ1-1
CDR3nt: TGTGCCAGCAGTTACAGCCACTTTTTCGGAGCTTTCTTT
CDR3aa: CASSYSHFFGAFF

v_gene: TRBV5-8
abundance: .
d_gene: TRBD2
j_gene: TRBJ2-5
CDR3nt: TGTGCCAGCAGCCGCGGGCTAGCGGGAAAGCAGGAGACCCAGTACTTC
CDR3aa: CASSRGLAGKQETQYF

v_gene: TRBV5-1
abundance: .
d_gene: TRBD1
j_gene: TRBJ2-7
CDR3nt: TGCGCCAGCAGCCCGGGACAGAGCTCCTACGAGCAGTACTTC
CDR3aa: CASSPGQSSYEQYF